One and the same sample provided the 13 T cell receptor beta chains below, sequenced in a study of OX40 agonist ivuxolimab in advanced cancers. This table comes from immunoSEQ multiplex PCR, and its TCRdb copy is limited to in-frame clones, with some not included. The sample contains around 100,000 clones, approximately 91% of which appear only once. Sequencing used CD4+ or CD8+ T cells sorted from blood, obtained in a trial of the OX40 agonist ivuxolimab. The receptor source for this set is an adult with an advanced solid tumor such as melanoma, head and neck, liver or kidney cancer.

V is TRBV7-9 and J is TRBJ2-1; tentative D call: TRBD2 (5 bases). Germline CDR1 reads SEHNR; CDR2 reads FQNEAQ (reference sequence). Trimming took 6 bases from V and 0 from J, leaving 12 bases between them. The CDR3 sequence is 15 residues long. The CDR3 spells CASRLSGSSYNEQFF. CDR3 nucleotide sequence: TGTGCCAGCAGGTTAAGCGGAAGCTCCTACAATGAGCAGTTCTTC.

The chain carries TRBV10-1 and TRBJ1-4; TRBD1 is a possible D gene (5 bases). CDR1 and CDR2 (germline): WNHNN, SYGVQD (reference sequence). V lost 8 bases, J lost 5 bases, and 12 bases lay in between. CDR3 size: 13 residues. CDR3 sequence (DNA): TGCGCCAGCCAAGGGACTGGGAATGAAAAACTGTTTTTT. It yields the protein CASQGTGNEKLFF.

This chain joins TRBV25-1 and TRBJ1-4; TRBD1 matches 7 bases. The V and J ends lost 6 bases and 5 bases, in that order; junction bases with no gene match: 6. Germline V lookup: CDR1 MGHDK, CDR2 SYGVNS. This CDR3 has 14 residues. The DNA for the CDR3 is TGTGCCAGCAGCGCGGGACAGTGGAATGAAAAACTGTTTTTT. This sequence encodes CASSAGQWNEKLFF.

This chain connects TRBV5-1 to TRBJ2-5; D unresolved. The CDR3 spans 12 residues. The V end lost 2 bases, the J end lost 4 bases, and 6 bases lay between the germline ends. Germline-derived CDR1 and CDR2 are SGHRS and YFSETQ. CDR3 coding DNA: TGCGCCAGCAGCTTAGTTAGAGAGACCCAGTACTTC. It specifies CASSLVRETQYF.

The chain carries TRBV9 and TRBJ2-1, with 10 bases lining up with TRBD2. Germline V gene lookup returns CDR1 SGDLS and CDR2 YYNGEE. The CDR3 contains 17 residues. J was trimmed by 4 bases and V by 0 bases; bases with no gene match: 7. DNA for the CDR3: TGTGCCAGCAGCGTAGCGAGCGGGGGGGCCTCGTACAATGAGCAGTTCTTC. This gives the protein CASSVASGGASYNEQFF.

The chain joins TRBV2 to TRBJ2-1, with 8 bases lining up with TRBD2. Trimming cost V 5 bases and J 0 bases; bases outside gene matches: 3. The CDR3 length is 15 residues. In germline, CDR1 is SNHLY, CDR2 FYNNEI. CDR3 protein: CASSSGTSSYNEQFF. CDR3 sequence (DNA): TGTGCCAGCAGTTCAGGGACTAGCTCCTACAATGAGCAGTTCTTC. Variable domain in full (rest from reference TRBV2 and TRBJ2-1): EPEVTQTPSHQVTQMGQEVILRCVPISNHLYFYWYRQILGQKVEFLVSFYNNEISEKSEIFDDQFSVERPDGSNFTLKIRSTKLEDSAMYFCASSSGTSSYNEQFFGPGTRLTVL.

Only a few counts were recorded for this clone. CDR3 sequence (DNA): TGTGCCAGCAGTTGGGACGGCGGTCGGGCTTTCTTT. Its protein product is CASSWDGGRAFF. The chain uses TRBV4-2 and TRBJ1-1; maybe TRBD1 (5 bases). Germline lookup yields CDR1 LGHNA and CDR2 YNFKEQ. CDR3 length: 12 amino acids. The V and J ends lost 6 bases and 11 bases respectively, with 16 bases between them.

The CDR3: CASSSPWGGTYEQYF. The CDR3 DNA follows: TGTGCCAGCAGTTCTCCCTGGGGGGGAACCTACGAGCAGTACTTC. This sequence joins TRBV27 and TRBJ2-7; TRBD2 agrees at 7 bases. J was trimmed by 2 bases and V by 4 bases; bases with no gene match: 8. Germline CDR1 MNHEY, CDR2 SMNVEV (reference sequence). The CDR3 has 15 residues.

This chain connects TRBV5-4 to TRBJ2-7; D perhaps matches TRBD1 (6 bases). This CDR3 has 13 residues. The germline CDR1 and CDR2 sequences are SGHNT and YYREEE (reference sequence). V was trimmed by 1 base and J by 3 bases, leaving 8 bases between them. The CDR3 DNA follows: TGTGCCAGCAGCTTGCCACAGGGCTACGAGCAGTACTTC. This encodes CASSLPQGYEQYF.

This chain joins TRBV19 and TRBJ1-1; weak D call: TRBD1 (6 bases). This CDR3 is built from 15 residues. V gave up 3 bases and J gave up 4 bases, with 15 bases separating them. Germline CDR1 reads LNHDA; CDR2 reads SQIVND (reference sequence). The CDR3 region has the DNA TGTGCCAGTAGTATCACCGGGGGGCGGAGCACTGAAGCTTTCTTT. Amino acid sequence: CASSITGGRSTEAFF.

The V and J genes are TRBV27 and TRBJ1-1; 11 positions match TRBD1. The CDR3 contains 17 residues. Germline lookup yields CDR1 MNHEY and CDR2 SMNVEV (reference sequence). The V gene end was trimmed by 2 bases and the J gene end by 0 bases; junction bases not matched to a gene: 5. CDR3 sequence: CASSLRRTGGMNTEAFF. CDR3 bases: TGTGCCAGCAGTTTAAGACGGACAGGGGGCATGAACACTGAAGCTTTCTTT.

This sequence joins TRBV6-1 and TRBJ2-7, with a tentative D call TRBD2 (5 bases). Germline V CDR1 and CDR2: MNHNS, SASEGT. The CDR3 has 13 residues. V was clipped by 6 bases and J by 2 bases, with 11 bases between them. The CDR3 reads CASRDWKTYEQYF. CDR3 bases: TGTGCCAGCAGGGACTGGAAGACCTACGAGCAGTACTTC.

This chain connects TRBV19 to TRBJ2-3; D gene unclear. V was cut by 4 bases and J by 2 bases, with 28 bases left in between. The CDR3 spans 20 residues. Germline CDR1 LNHDA, CDR2 SQIVND (reference sequence). The CDR3 DNA reads as TGTGCCAGTAGTACTCAAAGAGGCGGTACAAGTGAAATTTTCACAGATACGCAGTATTTT. It yields the protein CASSTQRGGTSEIFTDTQYF.